This T cell receptor beta chain was identified in a study of T cells in Graves' hyperthyroidism and ophthalmopathy. Researchers amplified the TCR beta CDR3 regions from RNA transcripts. The HTBI primer set served for first-round RT-PCR of the TCR CDR3. MiXCR was run by TCRdb on the multiplex PCR reads, yielding one entry per CDR3 protein. In the table there are about 510,000 distinct CDR3 sequences, 12% to 15% of which are singletons. V lost 5 bases, J lost 4 bases, and 12 bases stayed unmatched. This CDR3 has 17 residues. Germline CDR1 is MDHEN and CDR2 is SYDVKM. In its sample, this clonotype was seen many times.

The receptor's source is a woman aged 40-49 years with Graves' hyperthyroidism. The sequenced sample was blood. This chain uses TRBV28 with TRBJ2-1, with 9 bases lining up with TRBD2. CDR3 nucleotide sequence: TGTGCCAGCAGTCCCAGAAGGGCGGGAGGGCGATACAATGAGCAGTTCTTC. Translation gives CASSPRRAGGRYNEQFF.